These 10 T cell receptor beta chains share one sample of origin, sequenced in a study of CD8+CD57+ T cells in acquired aplastic anemia. It was patients with CD8+CD57+ cell expansion by flow cytometry who were chosen for sequencing. The template used for profiling TCR beta VDJ and CDR3 was genomic DNA. MiXCR, applied by TCRdb to the reads, yields one record per CDR3 protein. The sample lists approximately 150,000 distinct CDR3 sequences, around 50% occurring once. Input material: sorted CD4+, CD8+, or CD8+CD57+ T cells (not recorded which) from PBMCs. Source of these receptors: a human donor with aplastic anemia.

This clonotype was seen only a few times. The chain uses TRBV25-1 and TRBJ2-3, with 7 bases aligning to TRBD1. CDR1 and CDR2 from the germline V gene are MGHDK and SYGVNS. The V and J ends lost 5 bases and 1 base, in that order; junction bases with no gene match: 9. This CDR3 has 16 residues. The CDR3 loop reads CASSTTTGKGTDTQYF. The CDR3, as DNA: TGTGCCAGCAGTACCACGACAGGGAAGGGCACAGATACGCAGTATTTT. Using reference TRBV25-1 and TRBJ2-3 for the parts outside the CDR3, the full variable domain is EADIYQTPRYLVIGTGKKITLECSQTMGHDKMYWYQQDPGMELHLIHYSYGVNSTEKGDLSSESTVSRIRTEHFPLTLESARPSHTSQYLCASSTTTGKGTDTQYFGPGTRLTVL.

In this sample, this clonotype turned up many times. The chain links TRBV20-1 to TRBJ2-4; 8 positions agree with TRBD1. The length of the CDR3 is 14 residues. With V trimmed by 0 bases and J by 7 bases, 5 bases remained unmatched. The germline V gene encodes CDR1 DFQATT and CDR2 SNEGSKA (reference sequence). CDR3: CSARDLTGVNIQYF. CDR3 DNA sequence: TGCAGTGCTAGAGATCTGACAGGGGTGAACATTCAGTACTTC.

This clonotype was detected many times. The chain joins TRBV4-1 to TRBJ2-5; D might be TRBD1 (5 bases). Germline CDR1 reads MGHRA; CDR2 reads YSYEKL. V lost 4 bases to trimming and J lost 5 bases, with 8 bases between them. This CDR3 is 12 amino acids long. The CDR3 DNA follows: TGCGCCAGCAGCCGGGGCTTGGAGACCCAGTACTTC. Residues: CASSRGLETQYF.

This clonotype was seen only a few times. The CDR3 bases are TGTGCCAGCACCGGAGACAGGGCCTCTGGAAACACCATATATTTT. This translates into CASTGDRASGNTIYF. The V and J genes are TRBV3-1 and TRBJ1-3; TRBD1 matches at 7 bases. V dropped 7 bases and J dropped 0; count of bases not matched to a gene: 6. Germline assignment: CDR1 LGHDT and CDR2 YNNKEL (reference sequence). CDR3 length: 15 amino acids.

In this sample, this clonotype turned up many times. V gene TRBV5-6 combines with J gene TRBJ2-2; 11 nucleotides align to TRBD1. J was trimmed by 4 bases and V by 3 bases; bases with no gene match: 2. The CDR3 is 15 amino acids. Germline CDR1 is SGHDT and CDR2 is YYEEEE. This CDR3 is CASSWTGGFTGELFF. Written as DNA, the CDR3 is TGTGCCAGCAGCTGGACAGGGGGCTTCACCGGGGAGCTGTTTTTT.

The rearrangement uses TRBV2 and TRBJ2-7; 7 positions agree with TRBD1. V trimming: 6 bases; J trimming: 3 bases; junction bases outside the gene matches: 11. The CDR3 spans 15 residues. Germline CDR1 reads SNHLY; CDR2 reads FYNNEI. The CDR3 here is CASRESGQFIYEQYF. CDR3 sequence (DNA): TGTGCCAGCAGAGAATCGGGACAGTTTATCTACGAGCAGTACTTC. Looking up the rest from reference TRBV2 and TRBJ2-7 gives the full variable domain: EPEVTQTPSHQVTQMGQEVILRCVPISNHLYFYWYRQILGQKVEFLVSFYNNEISEKSEIFDDQFSVERPDGSNFTLKIRSTKLEDSAMYFCASRESGQFIYEQYFGPGTRLTVT.

Points on this clonotype: This may stem from a read error, because a much larger clone lies one nucleotide away. The V call is TRBV6-1, the J call TRBJ1-1, with 9 bases that match TRBD1. From germline, CDR1 is MNHNS and CDR2 SASEGT. The CDR3 length is 14 residues. V shed 8 bases and J 3 bases; nucleotides not matched to a gene: 7. The CDR3 DNA reads TGTGCCAGCGGAAGGACAGGGGCGGACACTGAAGCTTTCTTT. Its protein product is CASGRTGADTEAFF.

Of note for this clonotype: Its ends do not fully match the called genes, so a read error is possible. This sequence joins TRBV3-1 and TRBJ2-7, with 7 bases that match TRBD1. Germline CDR1 LGHDT, CDR2 YNNKEL (reference sequence). The CDR3 loop spans 15 amino acids. This chain's CDR3 is CASSHRTGLSHEQYF. CDR3 nucleotides: TGTGCCAGCAGCCATAGGACAGGACTCTCCCACGAGCAGTACTTC.

The chain links TRBV4-2 to TRBJ2-3; TRBD2 aligns across 10 bases. Germline lookup yields CDR1 LGHNA and CDR2 YNFKEQ. This CDR3 has 15 residues. V trimming: 4 bases; J trimming: 3 bases; junction bases outside the gene matches: 4. The CDR3, as DNA: TGTGCCAGCAGCCCTCTAGCGGGGGTTACAGATACGCAGTATTTT. Encoded protein: CASSPLAGVTDTQYF.

About this clonotype itself: A much larger clone differs by one base, so this may be a read error. This chain joins TRBV10-3 and TRBJ1-1; D gene uncertain. This CDR3 has 13 amino acids. Trimming took 6 bases from V and 1 from J, leaving 9 bases between them. The V gene's germline CDR1 is ENHRY and CDR2 SYGVKD. The CDR3: CAISPHGNTEAFF. CDR3 bases: TGTGCCATCAGCCCCCACGGGAACACTGAAGCTTTCTTT.